The entry below gives a single T cell receptor beta chain sequence along with its context. The antigen remains unidentified. This specimen comes from a study of circulating and synovial CD4+ cells in juvenile arthritis. Study observations and caveats: Diversity here was lower than in bulk blood CD4 cells. Deeper sequencing increased measured overlap with synovial clonotypes. These blood cells shared more CDR3 sequences with synovium than bulk blood.

V was clipped by 4 bases and J by 4 bases, with 13 bases between them. CDR1 SGHNT and CDR2 YYREEE come from the germline V gene (reference sequence). The CDR3 length is 14 residues. Assay used: immunoSEQ multiplex PCR; TCRdb lists only in-frame clones, some missing. Here the sample spans tens of thousands of clones, 85% to 95% being singletons. Sample: CD4+ T cells from blood. The TCR sequence derives from a human donor with juvenile idiopathic arthritis. The chain links TRBV5-4 to TRBJ2-3; D is unresolved. The CDR3 coding sequence is TGTGCCAGCAGCCACCAGAGGATCCCAGATACGCAGTATTTT. This gives the protein CASSHQRIPDTQYF.